These 9 T cell receptor beta chains came from one sample sequenced in a study of shared clonotypes between healthy human individuals (TCRdb year 2020). Libraries were prepared through the immunoSEQ multiplex PCR assay. This immuneACCESS table, as held by TCRdb, lists in-frame sequences with V and J called but not all clones. Of the missing ones, under half trace to an unresolved V gene in checked studies; the others have no known cause. Present in this sample are 950,000 to 1,300,000 clones, approximately 72% of which were seen just once. The biggest ten clones account for about 1.5% of the sample. Input material: memory CD4+ T cells sorted from blood. This specimen's cell subset or site label, per the study, means: CD45RA-negative fraction. The source of these receptors is a man aged 18 to 30 in good health.

This clone was observed once. V is TRBV6-1 and J is TRBJ2-1, with TRBD2 matching 8 bases. The CDR3 runs 14 residues. V trimming: 5 bases; J trimming: 7 bases; junction bases outside the gene matches: 7. Germline V gives CDR1 MNHNS, CDR2 SASEGT. CDR3 amino acids: CASSLSGMRNEQFF. CDR3 coding DNA: TGTGCCAGCAGTCTTAGCGGGATGCGAAATGAGCAGTTCTTC.

J is TRBJ2-6 and V is TRBV7-2; 7 nucleotides align to TRBD1. This CDR3 comprises 17 residues. V shed 4 bases and J 2 bases; nucleotides not matched to a gene: 8. Germline V lookup: CDR1 SGHTA, CDR2 FQGNSA. CDR3 sequence (DNA): TGTGCCAGCAGCTCTAAGGGGGCTGGGGCTGGGGCCAACGTCCTGACTTTC. Protein: CASSSKGAGAGANVLTF.

Worth noting for this clone: This could be a read error, since a much larger clone is one nucleotide away. The V gene is TRBV10-3, the J gene TRBJ2-7; 8 bases match TRBD2. The CDR3 length is 14 residues. Germline V CDR1 and CDR2: ENHRY, SYGVKD. Here the CDR3 reads CAISGGLVVREQHF. The CDR3 DNA reads as TGTGCCATCAGTGGGGGACTAGTGGTAAGGGAGCAGCACTTC.

Comments on this clone: A junction boundary mismatches the germline segment, possibly from a read error. The chain is built from TRBV30 and TRBJ2-7, with TRBD1 identical over 7 bases. CDR1 is GTSNPN, CDR2 SVGIG, per germline (reference sequence). The CDR3 has 13 residues. CDR3 loop: CAWSAQLNRGCRF. The DNA for the CDR3 is TGTGCCTGGAGTGCCCAATTAAACAGGGGATGCCGATTC.

V and J are TRBV5-6 and TRBJ2-6; D not certain. The CDR3 covers 15 residues. Germline V gives CDR1 SGHDT, CDR2 YYEEEE. V was cut by 2 bases and J by 2 bases, with 8 bases left in between. CDR3 sequence (DNA): TGTGCCAGCAGCTTTTACCAGACTGGGGCCAACGTCCTGACTTTC. Translation gives CASSFYQTGANVLTF. The variable domain in full, with the rest retrieved from reference TRBV5-6 and TRBJ2-6, is DAGVTQSPTHLIKTRGQQVTLRCSPKSGHDTVSWYQQALGQGPQFIFQYYEEEERQRGNFPDRFSGHQFPNYSSELNVNALLLGDSALYLCASSFYQTGANVLTFGAGSRLTVL.

This clone was counted a single time. The chain couples TRBV6-1 to TRBJ2-7, with TRBD1 identical over 11 bases. This CDR3 has 12 amino acids. Per germline, CDR1 MNHNS and CDR2 SASEGT. V shed 7 bases, J shed 10 bases, and the junction held 6 bases outside the gene matches. The CDR3 sequence: CASKGQGVLQYF. DNA of the CDR3: TGTGCCAGCAAGGGACAGGGGGTTTTACAGTACTTC.

V gene TRBV5-5 combines with J gene TRBJ1-2; D might be TRBD1 (6 bases). The CDR3 covers 15 residues. The germline gives CDR1 SGHKS, CDR2 YYEKEE (reference sequence). V lost 5 bases, J lost 4 bases, and 18 bases lay in between. The DNA of the CDR3 is TGTGCCAGCAGTCATACAGGGCCCAATACCTATGGCTACACCTTC. It specifies CASSHTGPNTYGYTF.

The chain couples TRBV6-6 to TRBJ2-1; 9 bases fit TRBD1. CDR3 size: 15 residues. After removal of 6 bases from V and 6 bases from J, the junction contained 9 bases not matched to a gene. Germline V gene sequence: CDR1 MNHNY, CDR2 SVGAGI (reference sequence). In DNA form, the CDR3 reads TGTGCCAGCAGGCTCACCGGGACAGGGAGCAATGAGCAGTTCTTC. Encoded protein: CASRLTGTGSNEQFF.

The CDR3 coding sequence is TGTGCCAGCAGCTTCGGCGGCACCGGGGAGCTGTTTTTT. It yields the protein CASSFGGTGELFF. The chain combines TRBV7-2 with TRBJ2-2; D remains ambiguous. The CDR3 is 13 residues long. Trimming stripped 3 bases from V and 4 bases from J, with 6 bases between. Germline assignment: CDR1 SGHTA and CDR2 FQGNSA.